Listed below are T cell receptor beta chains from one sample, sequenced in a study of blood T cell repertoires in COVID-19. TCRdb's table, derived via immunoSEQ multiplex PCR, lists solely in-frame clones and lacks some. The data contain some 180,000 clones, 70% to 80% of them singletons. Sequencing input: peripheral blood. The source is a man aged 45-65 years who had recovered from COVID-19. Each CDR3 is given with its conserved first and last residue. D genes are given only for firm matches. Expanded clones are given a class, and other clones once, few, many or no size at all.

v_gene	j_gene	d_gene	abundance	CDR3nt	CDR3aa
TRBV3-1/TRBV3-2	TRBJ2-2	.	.	TGTGCCAGCAGCCAAGGGAGGGCCGGGGAGCTGTTTTTT	CASSQGRAGELFF
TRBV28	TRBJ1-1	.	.	TGTGCCAGCAGTTTAGGGTTTGGAGGGTCCACTGAAGCTTTCTTT	CASSLGFGGSTEAFF
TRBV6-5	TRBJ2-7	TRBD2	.	TGTGCCAGTTCACTAGCGGGAAAGTACGAGCAGTACTTC	CASSLAGKYEQYF
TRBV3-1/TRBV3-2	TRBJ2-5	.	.	TGTGCCAGCAGCCAAGATTCGGATCTTCCAGCGGGCAAAGAGACCCAGTACTTC	CASSQDSDLPAGKETQYF
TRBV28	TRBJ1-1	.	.	TGTGCCAGCAGTTTAGAGTTAAACACTGAAGCTTTCTTT	CASSLELNTEAFF
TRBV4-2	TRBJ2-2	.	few	TGTGCCAGCAGCCCCCAGAGGCGTGGGGAGCTGTTTTTT	CASSPQRRGELFF
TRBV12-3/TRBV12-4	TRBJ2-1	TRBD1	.	TGTGCCAGCAGTTCCGACAGGGGGGGCGAGCAGTTCTTC	CASSSDRGGEQFF
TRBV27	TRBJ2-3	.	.	TGTGCCAGCAGTCGTGGCGGGGTCGGTACGCAGTATTTT	CASSRGGVGTQYF
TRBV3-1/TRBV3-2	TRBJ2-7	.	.	TGTGCCAGCAGCCAAGGTTGGAGGCGGGATATCAACGAGCAGTACTTC	CASSQGWRRDINEQYF
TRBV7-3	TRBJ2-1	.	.	TGTGCCAGCAGCTTAGTCGGCGGGAACAATGAGCAGTTCTTC	CASSLVGGNNEQFF
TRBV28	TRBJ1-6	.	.	TGTGCCAGCAGTTTAGGGGCGGCATATAATTCACCCCTCCACTTT	CASSLGAAYNSPLHF
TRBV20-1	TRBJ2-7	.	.	TGCAGTGCTAGTCCAGATACCTACGAGCAGTACTTC	CSASPDTYEQYF
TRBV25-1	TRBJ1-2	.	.	TGTGCCAGCAGTGGGGCCTCCCAAGTCGATGGCTACACCTTC	CASSGASQVDGYTF
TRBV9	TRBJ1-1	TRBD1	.	TGTGCCAGCAGCGTAACGACAGGGGACTCTGAAGCTTTCTTT	CASSVTTGDSEAFF
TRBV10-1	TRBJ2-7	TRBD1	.	TGCGCCAGCAGTCCGGGACAGGGTTGGGAGCAGTACTTC	CASSPGQGWEQYF
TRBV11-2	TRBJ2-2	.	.	TGTGCCAGCAGCTTCGGACAGCCCACCGGGGAGCTGTTTTTT	CASSFGQPTGELFF
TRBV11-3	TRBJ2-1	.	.	TGTGCCAGCAGCTCGAGCGGACCGGGTACGGAGCAGTTCTTC	CASSSSGPGTEQFF